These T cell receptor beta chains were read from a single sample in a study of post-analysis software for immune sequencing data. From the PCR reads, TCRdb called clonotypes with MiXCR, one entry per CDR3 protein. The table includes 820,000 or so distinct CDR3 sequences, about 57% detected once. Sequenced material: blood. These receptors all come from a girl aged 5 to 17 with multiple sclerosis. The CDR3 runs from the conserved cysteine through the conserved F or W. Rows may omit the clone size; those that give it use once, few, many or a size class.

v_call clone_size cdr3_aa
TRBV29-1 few CSVHPGQGTDTQYF
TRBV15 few CATSREPQGAAKNIQYF
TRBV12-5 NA CASGLELAGGQFF
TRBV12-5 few CASGIGVHVGTQYF
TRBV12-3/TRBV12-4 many CASSFGPSGEQYF
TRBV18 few CASSPHLNTEAFF
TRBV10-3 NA CAISDLRGNYEQYF
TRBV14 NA CASSRREGGPSYEQYF
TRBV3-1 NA CASSQVLLRRYNEQFF
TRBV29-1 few CSVVPLSSYNEQFF
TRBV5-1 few CASSPRGTGTGEQYF
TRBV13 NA CASSTQGQVNTEAFF
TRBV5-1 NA CASSLHWDAYEWQYF
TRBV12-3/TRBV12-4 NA CASSLPPGQGTYNEQFF
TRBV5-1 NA CASSLDGTRIHNEQFF
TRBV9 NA CASSNPGTGGAYGTNYGYTF
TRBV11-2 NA CASSLALKSAEAFF
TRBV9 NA CASSLTRAGDYNEQFF
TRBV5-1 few CASSPLQGATPSYEQYF
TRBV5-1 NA CASSYRTGGSDTQYF
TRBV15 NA CATSRDFEREGETQYF
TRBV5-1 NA CASSPQAYRIDEQYF
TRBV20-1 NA CSAREGGSSYNEQFF
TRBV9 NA CASSVMNRDPTYNEQFF
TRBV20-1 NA CSALESGSSYEQYF
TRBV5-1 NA CASSLYAGEAKNIQYF
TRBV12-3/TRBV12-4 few CASREGNQPQHF
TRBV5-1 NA CASSWVGENTEAFF
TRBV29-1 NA CSVDGLAGTDTQYF
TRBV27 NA CASSLWPSGTLKNIQYF
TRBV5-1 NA CAGSLSQGYNEQFF
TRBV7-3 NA CASSLFGGTSGIGEQFF
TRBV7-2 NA CASSLETRGPQYF
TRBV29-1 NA CSVARGKSSYEQYF
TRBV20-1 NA CSATSSGREETQYF
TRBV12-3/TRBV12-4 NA CASTQDRGAYNSPLHF
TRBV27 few CASSGGGWSADTQYF
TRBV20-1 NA CSASGVTDTQYF
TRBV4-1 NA CASSNLRRTGEEQFF
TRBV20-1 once CSARDLRMNTEAFF
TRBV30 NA CASTGEPLYEQYF
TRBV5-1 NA CASSRLTGTPTDTQYF
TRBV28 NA CASSLLQRYNEQFF
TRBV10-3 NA CAISGGALSYGYTF
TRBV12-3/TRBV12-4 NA CASRNRGLLEETQYF
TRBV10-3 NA CAISGGLAGAPSQYF
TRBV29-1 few CRGRTGDEQYF
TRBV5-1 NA CASSLSFGQGISGANVLTF
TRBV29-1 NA CSGGTGQGYTF
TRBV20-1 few CSARDRQGGTQYF
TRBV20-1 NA CSASSMYSNQPQHF
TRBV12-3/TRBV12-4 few CASSPARGRENTGELFF
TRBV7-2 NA CASSSRGGSPAEQYF
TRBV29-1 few CSVEDSLYEQYF
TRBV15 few CATSLRTARFVETQYF